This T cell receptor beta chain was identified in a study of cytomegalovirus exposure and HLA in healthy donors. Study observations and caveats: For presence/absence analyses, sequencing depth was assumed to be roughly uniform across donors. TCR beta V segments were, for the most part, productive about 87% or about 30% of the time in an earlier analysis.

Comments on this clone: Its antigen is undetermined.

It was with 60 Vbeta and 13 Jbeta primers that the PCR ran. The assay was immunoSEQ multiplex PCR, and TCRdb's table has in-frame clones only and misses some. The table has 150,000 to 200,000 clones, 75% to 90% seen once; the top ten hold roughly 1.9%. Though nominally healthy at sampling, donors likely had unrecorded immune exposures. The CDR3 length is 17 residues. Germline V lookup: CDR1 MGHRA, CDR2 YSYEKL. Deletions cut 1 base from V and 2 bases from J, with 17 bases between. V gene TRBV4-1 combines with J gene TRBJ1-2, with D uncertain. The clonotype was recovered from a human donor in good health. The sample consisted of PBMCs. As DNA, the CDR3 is TGCGCCAGCAGCCAAGTATGGGCCCCCAAAAAGAACTATGGCTACACCTTC. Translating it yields CASSQVWAPKKNYGYTF.